Below, 8 T cell receptor beta chains from the same sample are listed, as sequenced in a study of tumor-infiltrating lymphocytes in primary liver carcinoma. Synthesis of TCR beta cDNA was carried out from around 500 ng total RNA with a constant-region primer. For TCR beta, libraries were produced by three nested multiplex PCR rounds using slightly modified ARM-PCR. TRBV1-TRBV30 forward primers paired with a C-beta reverse primer were used in the first two PCR rounds, which ran roughly 9 cycles each. MiXCR, applied by TCRdb to the multiplex PCR reads, yields one record per CDR3 protein. This sample has just over 300,000 distinct CDR3 sequences, with 50% to 75% found just once. Both blood RNA, taken from unsorted whole blood, and germline DNA were extracted. Sequenced: peripheral blood. The receptors derive from a woman aged 25-40 years with primary liver carcinoma and hepatitis B virus infection.

This clonotype was detected once. A much larger clone lies one base from this, so it may be a read error. The chain recombines TRBV4-1 with TRBJ2-7; 8 bases are shared with TRBD1. This CDR3 comprises 15 residues. CDR1 and CDR2 from the germline V gene are MGHRA and YSYEKL. Unmatched junction bases numbered 13, after V lost 3 bases and J lost 9 bases. This CDR3 reads CASSQDDRGSIGQYF. In DNA, the CDR3 is TGCGCCAGCAGCCAGGACGACAGGGGCTCTATCGGGCAGTACTTC.

At least ten counts were recorded for this clonotype. The chain carries TRBV5-4 and TRBJ2-4, with 9 nucleotides matching TRBD1. Germline values: CDR1 SGHNT, CDR2 YYREEE (reference sequence). V lost 4 bases, J lost 7 bases, and 6 bases stayed unmatched. The CDR3 loop spans 14 amino acids. CDR3: CASSLRDRGNIQYF. CDR3 bases: TGTGCCAGCAGCCTCCGTGACAGGGGGAACATTCAGTACTTC.

As regards this clonotype: At one boundary the junction diverges from the germline segment, which might be a read error. V gene TRBV11-2 combines with J gene TRBJ2-5; 10 nucleotides align to TRBD1. CDR1 is SGHAT and CDR2 is FQNNGV in the germline V gene. The CDR3 has 15 residues. The CDR3 loop is CANSLETGGFQTRYF. For the CDR3, the DNA is TGTGCCAACAGCTTAGAGACAGGGGGCTTTCAGACCCGGTACTTC.

In regard to this clonotype: One end of the junction is discordant with germline, which a read error may explain. This rearrangement joins TRBV11-2 to TRBJ2-3; D unclear. This CDR3 has 16 residues. From germline, CDR1 is SGHAT and CDR2 FQNNGV. Here the CDR3 reads CVSSSRKGLGTDTQYF. The CDR3 DNA is TGTGTCAGCAGCTCAAGAAAGGGCCTTGGCACAGATACGCAGTATTTT. Looking up the rest from reference TRBV11-2 and TRBJ2-3 gives the full variable domain: EAGVAQSPRYKIIEKRQSVAFWCNPISGHATLYWYQQILGQGPKLLIQFQNNGVVDDSQLPKDRFSAERLKGVDSTLKIQPAKLEDSAVYLCVSSSRKGLGTDTQYFGPGTRLTVL.

This clonotype was counted ten times or more. This sequence joins TRBV12-3 or TRBV12-4 and TRBJ2-5, with a possible D match to TRBD2 (5 bases). The CDR3 is made up of 14 amino acids. Trimming removed 1 base from V and 4 bases from J, with 10 bases in between. CDR3 loop: CASSLVLATETQYF. The CDR3 DNA sequence: TGTGCCAGCAGTTTAGTTCTAGCTACAGAGACCCAGTACTTC.

The chain joins TRBV20-1 to TRBJ1-5; tentatively, D is TRBD1 (6 bases). This CDR3 is 13 amino acids long. V lost 6 bases, J lost 0 bases, and 9 bases lay in between. CDR1 DFQATT and CDR2 SNEGSKA come from the germline V gene (reference sequence). CDR3 amino acids: CSARQVSNQPQHF. Written as DNA, the CDR3 is TGCAGTGCCCGACAGGTTAGCAATCAGCCCCAGCATTTT.

The chain recombines TRBV10-3 with TRBJ2-2; D gene uncertain. This CDR3 has 14 residues. Deletions cut 2 bases from V and 2 bases from J, with 6 bases between. The V gene's germline CDR1 is ENHRY and CDR2 SYGVKD. The CDR3: CAISESLNTGELFF. As DNA, the CDR3 is TGTGCCATCAGTGAGAGCCTCAACACCGGGGAGCTGTTTTTT.

The CDR3 sequence is CASSLTSGPKINEQFF. DNA of the CDR3: TGTGCCAGCAGCTTGACATCGGGACCAAAGATCAATGAGCAGTTCTTC. The gene calls are TRBV28 and TRBJ2-1; D is possibly TRBD1 or TRBD2 (5 bases each). V lost 6 bases and J lost 6, with 21 bases in between. Per germline, CDR1 MDHEN and CDR2 SYDVKM. The CDR3 is 16 residues long.